This T cell receptor beta chain was documented in a study of blood T cell repertoires in COVID-19. Study-level background: COVID-19 samples collected from the United States, Italy and Spain covered acute and convalescent phases. PBMCs, B-cell-depleted T cells, or T cells provided the cDNA or gDNA that made up the material.

Source study methods: Reference gene primers were amplified, and this amplification served to estimate nucleated cell counts. Some clones are missing from TCRdb's copy, which holds only in-frame ones; the method was immunoSEQ multiplex PCR. V and J calls and clone size are copied from that table; D and trimming were computed from the DNA. The sample consists of roughly 92,000 clones, about nine tenths of them appearing once. This CDR3 has 13 residues. Germline V gives CDR1 MNHEY, CDR2 SVGAGI. Trimming pared 6 bases from V and 3 bases from J, leaving 11 bases between. Sequences were obtained from peripheral blood. The rearrangement uses TRBV6-5 and TRBJ1-1; D not certain. The sequence came from a man in his fifties or sixties with acute or convalescent COVID-19. In nucleotides, the CDR3 is TGTGCCAGCAGCGTTCGTTTTGACACTGAAGCTTTCTTT. Translated, it gives CASSVRFDTEAFF.